The 9 T cell receptor beta chains given below trace back to one sample, sequenced in a study of regulatory T cells in long-lasting Graves disease. The time point denotes: persistent/refractory GD, antithyroid drugs over 5 years with positive TRAb. Extracted RNA from PBMCs served as the source of the TCR library. With iRepertoire HTBI primers and Arm-PCR of CDR3 regions, TCR beta libraries were built. TCRdb passed the multiplex PCR reads through MiXCR, listing each CDR3 protein once. The table records about 340,000 distinct CDR3 sequences, around 19% of them present only once. Sample: peripheral blood mononuclear cells (PBMCs), taken when the disease was refractory, from a patient treated with antithyroid drugs. The source of these receptors is a female donor with Graves disease.

This clonotype turned up a few times. The rearrangement uses TRBV7-9 and TRBJ2-7; no definite D call. Germline V gives CDR1 SEHNR, CDR2 FQNEAQ (reference sequence). Trimming took 5 bases from V and 3 from J, leaving 11 bases between them. The CDR3 is 13 residues long. The CDR3 DNA follows: TGTGCCAGCAGCCACCCCCCCTTCTACGAGCAGTACTTC. Its translation is CASSHPPFYEQYF.

This clonotype was seen ten or more times. The chain combines TRBV6-1 with TRBJ1-1; 7 bases agree with TRBD1. J was trimmed by 0 bases and V by 7 bases; bases with no gene match: 8. Germline values: CDR1 MNHNS, CDR2 SASEGT. This CDR3 spans 15 amino acids. The CDR3 nucleotides read TGTGCCAGCAATCACAGGGGTTTCATGAACACTGAAGCTTTCTTT. Residues: CASNHRGFMNTEAFF.

This clonotype was counted ten times or more. The V and J genes are TRBV6-2 or TRBV6-3 and TRBJ1-1; D is ambiguous. V shed 4 bases and J shed 1 base, with 16 bases lying between them. CDR3 length equals 16 residues. Germline values: CDR1 MNHEY, CDR2 SVGEGT. This CDR3 is CASSSETEVGNTEAFF. CDR3 bases: TGTGCCAGCAGTTCCGAGACGGAGGTAGGGAACACTGAAGCTTTCTTT.

V gene TRBV9 combines with J gene TRBJ1-2; 8 bases map to TRBD1. CDR1 and CDR2 from the germline V gene are SGDLS and YYNGEE. The V gene end was trimmed by 4 bases and the J gene end by 7 bases; junction bases not matched to a gene: 15. The CDR3 is 16 amino acids. CDR3 sequence: CASSLGSGQGGSGYTF. Written as DNA, the CDR3 is TGTGCCAGCAGCCTGGGTTCTGGACAGGGTGGCAGTGGCTACACCTTC.

The chain uses TRBV6-2 or TRBV6-3 and TRBJ2-7; TRBD1 or TRBD2 may be the D gene (5 bases each). Trimming left V 2 bases short and J 4 bases short, with 9 bases between. CDR1 and CDR2 (germline): MNHEY, SVGEGT. This CDR3 is 13 amino acids long. This chain's CDR3 is CASSYRWGYEQYF. For the CDR3, the DNA is TGTGCCAGCAGTTACAGGTGGGGGTACGAGCAGTACTTC.

V is TRBV5-1 and J is TRBJ2-7; no definite D call. The V end was cut by 1 base, the J end by 6 bases, with 8 bases between. From germline, CDR1 is SGHRS and CDR2 YFSETQ. The CDR3 loop spans 12 amino acids. Here the CDR3 DNA reads TGCGCCAGCAGCTTGTGGGTGGGCGAGCAGTACTTC. This gives the protein CASSLWVGEQYF.

This clonotype has ten or more counts. V gene TRBV28 combines with J gene TRBJ1-2; D might be TRBD1 (5 bases). Germline CDR1 is MDHEN and CDR2 is SYDVKM. This CDR3 contains 15 residues. Trimming took off 0 bases at V and 3 bases at J, with 11 bases between the two ends. As DNA, the CDR3 is TGTGCCAGCAGTTTATGGGAGGGGCAGGACTATGGCTACACCTTC. This translates into CASSLWEGQDYGYTF.

The chain has TRBV5-1 and TRBJ1-3, with D uncertain. V gave up 1 base and J gave up 4 bases, with 12 bases separating them. The CDR3 extends over 15 amino acids. Germline V gives CDR1 SGHRS, CDR2 YFSETQ. CDR3 coding DNA: TGCGCCAGCAGCTTGCAGGCCACCTCGGGAAACACCATATATTTT. Protein product: CASSLQATSGNTIYF. The whole variable domain, remainder taken from reference TRBV5-1 and TRBJ1-3, is KAGVTQTPRYLIKTRGQQVTLSCSPISGHRSVSWYQQTPGQGLQFLFEYFSETQRNKGNFPGRFSGRQFSNSRSEMNVSTLELGDSALYLCASSLQATSGNTIYFGEGSWLTVV.

This clonotype came up many times. The chain uses TRBV2 and TRBJ1-2; D ambiguous. The germline CDR1 and CDR2 sequences are SNHLY and FYNNEI. This CDR3 spans 13 amino acids. Trimming took off 7 bases at V and 2 bases at J, with 11 bases between the two ends. The CDR3 DNA sequence: TGTGCCAGCATTAACAGTCAGAACTATGGCTACACCTTC. Its protein is CASINSQNYGYTF.